These 22 T cell receptor beta chains came from one sample sequenced in a study of CD8+ T cells in alopecia areata. RNA extraction and reverse transcription yielded cDNA as sequencing template. Generated by immunoSEQ multiplex PCR, the TCRdb table keeps only in-frame clones and is missing some. The profile shows about 120,000 clones, around 49% of them singletons. The sample consisted of CD8+ T cells sorted from blood, taken at week 0. These TCRs come from a human donor with alopecia areata.

The V gene is TRBV29-1, the J gene TRBJ1-5, with a possible D match to TRBD1 (5 bases). V lost 0 bases and J lost 0, with 9 bases in between. CDR3 length: 15 residues. Germline values: CDR1 SQVTM, CDR2 ANQGSEA. The CDR3 nucleotides read TGCAGCGTTGAAGATCGGGGGAATAGCAATCAGCCCCAGCATTTT. Encoded protein: CSVEDRGNSNQPQHF.

The chain couples TRBV29-1 to TRBJ2-6; D not resolved. Trimming left V 6 bases short and J 0 bases short, with 15 bases between. There are 16 residues in the CDR3. Germline CDR1 and CDR2: SQVTM and ANQGSEA. The DNA for the CDR3 is TGCAGCGTGGCTCCACCAGAAAGCTCTGGGGCCAACGTCCTGACTTTC. Translated: CSVAPPESSGANVLTF.

This clone has more than one count but fewer than ten. CDR3 sequence: CASSLGLGGQETQYF. CDR3 nucleotides: TGTGCCAGCAGCTTAGGTCTGGGGGGGCAAGAGACCCAGTACTTC. The chain uses TRBV13 and TRBJ2-5; 7 nucleotides match TRBD2. The CDR3 is made up of 15 amino acids. Germline CDR1 PRHDT, CDR2 FYEKMQ (reference sequence). V was pared by 0 bases and J by 2 bases, with 3 bases of the junction left unmatched.

The rearrangement joins TRBV27 to TRBJ1-5; D unclear. In germline, CDR1 is MNHEY, CDR2 SMNVEV (reference sequence). The CDR3 spans 13 residues. V shed 0 bases and J shed 6 bases, with 6 bases lying between them. The CDR3 coding sequence is TGTGCCAGCAGTTTATCTATAATTCAGCCCCAGCATTTT. This sequence encodes CASSLSIIQPQHF.

The chain has TRBV29-1 and TRBJ1-1; D unresolved. Trimming pared 3 bases from V and 4 bases from J, leaving 3 bases between. The CDR3 totals 10 residues. Per germline, CDR1 SQVTM and CDR2 ANQGSEA. CDR3 amino acids: CSVEVTEAFF. CDR3 DNA: TGCAGCGTTGAGGTCACTGAAGCTTTCTTT.

V and J are TRBV7-9 and TRBJ1-5; no reliable D call. CDR1 and CDR2 from the germline V gene are SEHNR and FQNEAQ (reference sequence). With 4 bases removed from V and 0 bases from J, the gap between germline ends came to 4 bases. The length of the CDR3 is 13 residues. CDR3 sequence reads: CASSWDSNQPQHF. CDR3 coding DNA: TGTGCCAGCAGCTGGGATAGCAATCAGCCCCAGCATTTT.

This clone was detected only a few times. At the DNA level, this CDR3 is encoded by other sequences in the same sample as well. The rearrangement uses TRBV9 and TRBJ2-7; TRBD1 matches 7 bases. With V trimmed by 0 bases and J by 2 bases, 2 bases remained unmatched. The CDR3 has 14 amino acids. Germline CDR1 SGDLS, CDR2 YYNGEE. The CDR3 spells CASSVGDSTYEQYF. In DNA form, the CDR3 reads TGTGCCAGCAGCGTAGGGGACAGCACCTACGAGCAGTACTTC.

This sequence joins TRBV15 and TRBJ1-2; D ambiguous. V was trimmed by 0 bases and J by 0 bases, leaving 8 bases between them. Germline CDR1 is LNHNV and CDR2 is YYDKDF (reference sequence). This CDR3 is 15 amino acids long. This CDR3 is CATSRDRLANYGYTF. The CDR3 region has the DNA TGTGCCACCAGCAGAGACAGGTTAGCTAACTATGGCTACACCTTC.

V and J are TRBV9 and TRBJ2-2, with D possibly being TRBD1 (5 bases). V was trimmed by 0 bases and J by 0 bases, leaving 9 bases between them. The CDR3 runs to 16 residues. Germline V gives CDR1 SGDLS, CDR2 YYNGEE. The CDR3 nucleotides read TGTGCCAGCAGCGTAGTTGGGGCCCCGAACACCGGGGAGCTGTTTTTT. It specifies CASSVVGAPNTGELFF.

This clone was seen more than once but under ten times. The chain employs TRBV5-4 and TRBJ1-1; D uncertain. Germline CDR1 reads SGHNT; CDR2 reads YYREEE (reference sequence). The CDR3 loop spans 13 amino acids. V was shortened by 3 bases and J by 4 bases, with 10 bases between the two germline ends. The CDR3 is CASSSQRGTEAFF. The CDR3, as DNA: TGTGCCAGCAGCTCCCAACGGGGCACTGAAGCTTTCTTT.

The chain has TRBV5-4 and TRBJ1-6; TRBD1 aligns across 7 bases. Per the germline V gene, CDR1 is SGHNT and CDR2 is YYREEE (reference sequence). With 4 bases clipped from V and 14 bases from J, the junction kept 9 bases outside the gene matches. The CDR3 has 13 amino acids. The CDR3 DNA follows: TGTGCCAGCAGCCCTCGGGACAGCTCTTCCCTCCACTTT. Translating gives CASSPRDSSSLHF.

The rearrangement joins TRBV2 to TRBJ2-5, with D possibly being TRBD1 or TRBD2 (5 bases each). Germline V gene data show CDR1 as SNHLY and CDR2 as FYNNEI. V lost 4 bases to trimming and J lost 1 base, with 10 bases between them. The CDR3 is made up of 14 amino acids. The CDR3 DNA reads TGTGCCAGCAGTGCCCCAGGGAGCCAAGAGACCCAGTACTTC. Translating it yields CASSAPGSQETQYF. The full variable domain, its missing parts supplied by reference TRBV2 and TRBJ2-5, is EPEVTQTPSHQVTQMGQEVILRCVPISNHLYFYWYRQILGQKVEFLVSFYNNEISEKSEIFDDQFSVERPDGSNFTLKIRSTKLEDSAMYFCASSAPGSQETQYFGPGTRLLVL.

The genes are TRBV30 and TRBJ1-2; weak D call: TRBD1 (5 bases). The germline V gene encodes CDR1 GTSNPN and CDR2 SVGIG (reference sequence). V was pared by 1 base and J by 8 bases, with 8 bases between. The CDR3 is 11 amino acids. The CDR3 DNA sequence: TGTGCCTGGAGTGGGGGCGTGGGCTACACCTTC. Translating gives CAWSGGVGYTF.

The rearrangement joins TRBV30 to TRBJ1-1, with 8 bases fitting TRBD1. CDR1 and CDR2 from the germline V gene are GTSNPN and SVGIG (reference sequence). Trimming removed 2 bases from V and 5 bases from J; junction bases left unmatched: 4. The CDR3 runs 13 residues. Here the CDR3 reads CAWSQGQGTEAFF. In DNA form, the CDR3 reads TGTGCCTGGAGTCAAGGACAGGGAACTGAAGCTTTCTTT.

The rearrangement uses TRBV11-2 and TRBJ1-5; maybe TRBD1 (5 bases). V lost 2 bases and J 0 bases, leaving 5 bases between the germline ends. This CDR3 is built from 14 residues. CDR1 and CDR2 from the germline V gene are SGHAT and FQNNGV. The CDR3 region has the DNA TGTGCCAGCAGCTTACAGGGTAGCAATCAGCCCCAGCATTTT. It encodes CASSLQGSNQPQHF.

This clone was recorded at least ten times. The gene calls are TRBV4-2 and TRBJ1-2; perhaps TRBD1 as D (6 bases). Germline V gene sequence: CDR1 LGHNA, CDR2 YNFKEQ. This CDR3 spans 15 amino acids. Trimming took off 3 bases at V and 3 bases at J, with 14 bases between the two ends. In nucleotides, the CDR3 is TGTGCCAGCAGCCAGGTCGGGGCAGGGGACTATGGCTACACCTTC. Its translation is CASSQVGAGDYGYTF.

In this sample, this clone turned up once. This chain joins TRBV30 and TRBJ2-4; TRBD2 matches 11 bases. V lost 3 bases and J lost 2; bases outside the gene matches: 9. The length of the CDR3 is 17 residues. Germline lookup yields CDR1 GTSNPN and CDR2 SVGIG (reference sequence). The CDR3: CAWSPLAGEGTKNIQYF. CDR3 nucleotide sequence: TGTGCCTGGAGCCCACTAGCGGGGGAGGGGACCAAAAACATTCAGTACTTC.

This chain uses TRBV5-6 with TRBJ2-5, with D possibly called TRBD1 or TRBD2 (6 bases each). Germline V CDR1 and CDR2: SGHDT, YYEEEE. V shed 6 bases and J shed 3 bases, with 15 bases lying between them. The CDR3 spans 14 residues. This CDR3 reads CASTLGGMEETQYF. The CDR3 region has the DNA TGTGCCAGCACTCTAGGGGGGATGGAAGAGACCCAGTACTTC.

The rearrangement links TRBV7-8 to TRBJ1-6; 7 bases line up with TRBD1. After removal of 5 bases from V and 6 bases from J, the junction contained 7 bases not matched to a gene. The CDR3 consists of 15 residues. The germline V gene encodes CDR1 SGHVS and CDR2 FQNEAQ. CDR3 in amino acids: CASSPDRSINSPLHF. CDR3 DNA sequence: TGTGCCAGCAGCCCGGACAGGAGTATTAATTCACCCCTCCACTTT.

The chain uses TRBV2 and TRBJ2-2; D is unresolved. Germline-derived CDR1 and CDR2 are SNHLY and FYNNEI. The CDR3 is 15 residues long. The germline V and J ends were trimmed by 2 bases and 0 bases, with 7 bases remaining between them. The CDR3: CASSEPPPNTGELFF. CDR3 DNA: TGTGCCAGCAGTGAACCCCCCCCGAACACCGGGGAGCTGTTTTTT.

This clone was detected ten times or more. The chain couples TRBV11-2 to TRBJ2-1; D gene ambiguous. V lost 0 bases to trimming and J lost 9 bases, with 15 bases between them. CDR1 is SGHAT, CDR2 FQNNGV, per germline. The CDR3 covers 15 residues. CDR3 sequence reads: CASSLDVAGVAEQFF. The CDR3 DNA sequence: TGTGCCAGCAGCTTAGATGTCGCAGGAGTAGCTGAGCAGTTCTTC.

The J gene is TRBJ1-2, the V gene TRBV10-2; no reliable D call. V was cut by 3 bases and J by 2 bases, with 7 bases left in between. The germline gives CDR1 WSHSY, CDR2 SAAADI. CDR3 size: 13 residues. CDR3 in amino acids: CASSEEENYGYTF. The CDR3 bases are TGCGCCAGCAGTGAAGAGGAGAACTATGGCTACACCTTC.